The 5 T cell receptor beta chains below come from one sample, sequenced in a study of read filtering for tumor transcriptome and immune sequencing (dated by TCRdb to between 2020 and 2021). The sequencing machine was an Illumina HiSeq 4000. TCR libraries were built from approximately 400 ng RNA with the Immunoverse kit, using molecular barcoded adaptors covering alpha/delta and beta/gamma chains. TCRdb trimmed the raw reads at Q25, called clones with MiXCR and kept productive beta chains. Identical CDR3 proteins give one entry, which carries the most common genes and DNA. The sample table holds 30,000 to 50,000 distinct CDR3 sequences, of which roughly 10% were seen once. Roughly a third of the sample is in the top ten clones. The sample comprised a population of CD138-negative cells sorted from bone marrow. The cell subset or site label, as the study defines it: bone marrow mononuclear cells depleted of CD138+ plasma/myeloma cells by negative magnetic selection. Receptor source: a donor aged 40 or over with multiple myeloma.

This clonotype was counted at least ten times. This chain links TRBV11-2 with TRBJ2-7; 7 nucleotides align to TRBD1. Trimming removed 2 bases from V and 4 bases from J; junction bases left unmatched: 11. The CDR3 extends over 16 amino acids. Germline loops: CDR1 SGHAT, CDR2 FQNNGV. Here the CDR3 DNA reads TGTGCCAGCAGCTTACCAACCCCCGGGACAGCGTACGAGCAGTACTTC. This sequence encodes CASSLPTPGTAYEQYF. Full variable domain (rest looked up from reference TRBV11-2 and TRBJ2-7): EAGVAQSPRYKIIEKRQSVAFWCNPISGHATLYWYQQILGQGPKLLIQFQNNGVVDDSQLPKDRFSAERLKGVDSTLKIQPAKLEDSAVYLCASSLPTPGTAYEQYFGPGTRLTVT.

This clonotype was observed at least ten times. The chain uses TRBV20-1 and TRBJ2-3; 10 bases map to TRBD2. The CDR3 loop spans 14 amino acids. The V and J ends lost 5 bases and 2 bases, in that order; junction bases with no gene match: 4. Germline V gene data show CDR1 as DFQATT and CDR2 as SNEGSKA (reference sequence). The CDR3: CSAATSGTTDTQYF. CDR3 DNA sequence: TGCAGTGCTGCCACTAGCGGGACCACAGATACGCAGTATTTT.

This clonotype has a count of ten or more. This rearrangement joins TRBV12-3 or TRBV12-4 to TRBJ2-3; maybe TRBD1 (5 bases). The CDR3 runs to 14 residues. V shed 7 bases and J shed 2 bases, with 13 bases lying between them. CDR3 DNA sequence: TGTGCCAGCACACGCCAGGGCTTCACAGATACGCAGTATTTT. The encoded protein is CASTRQGFTDTQYF.

Only a few counts were recorded for this clonotype. One end of the junction fails to match germline, which may point to a read error. The chain uses TRBV11-3 and TRBJ2-7; weak D call: TRBD1 (5 bases). The CDR3 extends over 13 amino acids. Germline V gives CDR1 SGHNT, CDR2 YENEEA. The CDR3, as DNA: TGTGCCAGCAGCTCCTTGACGGAAGACAGCCCCCACTTC. It codes for CASSSLTEDSPHF.

There are many counts of this clonotype. The CDR3 region is CASSLSGFWETQYF. CDR3 nucleotides: TGTGCCAGCTCCCTATCCGGGTTTTGGGAGACCCAGTACTTC. The chain combines TRBV7-2 with TRBJ2-5; no definite D call. This CDR3 contains 14 residues. Germline CDR1 and CDR2: SGHTA and FQGNSA. V was pared by 8 bases and J by 5 bases, with 18 bases between.